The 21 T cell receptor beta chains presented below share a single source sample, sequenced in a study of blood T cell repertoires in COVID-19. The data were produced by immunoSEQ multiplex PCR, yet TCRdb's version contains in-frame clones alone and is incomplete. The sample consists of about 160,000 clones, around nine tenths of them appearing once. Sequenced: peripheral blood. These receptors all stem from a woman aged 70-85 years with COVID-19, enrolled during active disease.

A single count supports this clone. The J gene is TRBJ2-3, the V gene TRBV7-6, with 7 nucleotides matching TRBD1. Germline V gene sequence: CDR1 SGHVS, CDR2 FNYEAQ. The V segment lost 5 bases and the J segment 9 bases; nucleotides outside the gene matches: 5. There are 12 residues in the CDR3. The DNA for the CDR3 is TGTGCCAGCAGCGAGAGGGACAGAACGCAGTATTTT. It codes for CASSERDRTQYF.

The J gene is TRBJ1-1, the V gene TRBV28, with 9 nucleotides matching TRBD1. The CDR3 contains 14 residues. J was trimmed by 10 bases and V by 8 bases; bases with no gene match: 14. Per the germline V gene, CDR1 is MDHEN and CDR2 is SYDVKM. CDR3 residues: CASGVRDRDLVAFF. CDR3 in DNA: TGTGCCAGCGGGGTACGGGACAGGGACCTGGTAGCTTTCTTT.

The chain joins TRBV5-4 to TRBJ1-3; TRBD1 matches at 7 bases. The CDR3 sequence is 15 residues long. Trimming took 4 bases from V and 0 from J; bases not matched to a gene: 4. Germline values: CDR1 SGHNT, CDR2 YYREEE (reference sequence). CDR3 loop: CASSRQGRSGNTIYF. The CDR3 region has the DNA TGTGCCAGCAGCCGACAGGGTCGCTCTGGAAACACCATATATTTT.

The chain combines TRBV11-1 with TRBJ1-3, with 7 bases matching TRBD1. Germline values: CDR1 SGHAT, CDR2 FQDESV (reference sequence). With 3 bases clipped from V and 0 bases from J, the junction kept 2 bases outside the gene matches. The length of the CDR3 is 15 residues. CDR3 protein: CASSFTGVSGNTIYF. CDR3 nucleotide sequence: TGTGCCAGCAGCTTCACAGGGGTCTCTGGAAACACCATATATTTT.

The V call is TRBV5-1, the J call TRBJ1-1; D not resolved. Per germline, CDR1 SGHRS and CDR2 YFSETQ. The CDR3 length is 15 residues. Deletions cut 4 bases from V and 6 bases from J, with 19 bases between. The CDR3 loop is CASSPTRSDHAEAFF. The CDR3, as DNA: TGCGCCAGCAGCCCAACTAGGTCCGACCACGCTGAAGCTTTCTTT.

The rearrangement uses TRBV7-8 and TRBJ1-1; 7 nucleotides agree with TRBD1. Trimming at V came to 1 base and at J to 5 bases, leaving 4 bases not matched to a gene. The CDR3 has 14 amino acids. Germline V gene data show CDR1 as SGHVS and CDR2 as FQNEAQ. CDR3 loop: CASSLGAGGTEAFF. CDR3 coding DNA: TGTGCCAGCAGCTTAGGAGCAGGGGGTACTGAAGCTTTCTTT.

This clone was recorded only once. Here the CDR3 DNA reads TGTGCCAGCACAGGGGGCGTTAGGGAAAAACTGTTTTTT. This codes for CASTGGVREKLFF. V usage is TRBV12-3 or TRBV12-4 and J usage is TRBJ1-4; TRBD1 aligns across 8 bases. The CDR3 consists of 13 residues. V dropped 7 bases and J dropped 8; count of bases not matched to a gene: 6.

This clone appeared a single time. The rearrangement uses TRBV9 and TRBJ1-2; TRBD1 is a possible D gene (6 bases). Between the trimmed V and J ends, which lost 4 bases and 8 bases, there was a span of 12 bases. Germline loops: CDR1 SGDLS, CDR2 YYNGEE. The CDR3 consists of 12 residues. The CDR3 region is CASSQNQGGYTF. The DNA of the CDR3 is TGTGCCAGCAGCCAAAACCAGGGGGGCTACACCTTC.

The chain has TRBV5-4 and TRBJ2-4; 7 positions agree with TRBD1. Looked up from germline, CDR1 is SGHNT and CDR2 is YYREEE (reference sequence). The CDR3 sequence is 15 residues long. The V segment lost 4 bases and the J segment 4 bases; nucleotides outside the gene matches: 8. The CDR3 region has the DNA TGTGCCAGCAGCCCTAGACAGGGTACGAAAAACATTCAGTACTTC. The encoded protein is CASSPRQGTKNIQYF.

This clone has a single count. In DNA form, the CDR3 reads TGTGCCAGCAGCCAAGGACCCCCGAGGATAGCCTTGAACACTGAAGCTTTCTTT. Translation: CASSQGPPRIALNTEAFF. The chain employs TRBV14 and TRBJ1-1; D remains ambiguous. This CDR3 region has 18 residues. Germline loops: CDR1 SGHDN, CDR2 FVKESK. Trimming left V 1 base short and J 0 bases short, with 18 bases between.

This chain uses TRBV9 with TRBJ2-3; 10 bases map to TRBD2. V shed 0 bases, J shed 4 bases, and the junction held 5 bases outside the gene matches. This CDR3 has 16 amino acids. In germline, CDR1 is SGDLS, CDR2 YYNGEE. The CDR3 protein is CASSVGASGGADTQYF. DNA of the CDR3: TGTGCCAGCAGCGTAGGGGCTAGCGGGGGCGCAGATACGCAGTATTTT. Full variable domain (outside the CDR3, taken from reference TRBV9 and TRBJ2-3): DSGVTQTPKHLITATGQRVTLRCSPRSGDLSVYWYQQSLDQGLQFLIQYYNGEERAKGNILERFSAQQFPDLHSELNLSSLELGDSALYFCASSVGASGGADTQYFGPGTRLTVL.

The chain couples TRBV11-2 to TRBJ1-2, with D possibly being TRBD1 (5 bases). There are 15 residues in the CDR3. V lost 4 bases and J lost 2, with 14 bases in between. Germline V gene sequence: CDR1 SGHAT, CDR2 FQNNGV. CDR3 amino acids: CASSSRGGGNYGYTF. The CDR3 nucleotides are TGTGCCAGCAGCTCCCGCGGGGGGGGGAACTATGGCTACACCTTC.

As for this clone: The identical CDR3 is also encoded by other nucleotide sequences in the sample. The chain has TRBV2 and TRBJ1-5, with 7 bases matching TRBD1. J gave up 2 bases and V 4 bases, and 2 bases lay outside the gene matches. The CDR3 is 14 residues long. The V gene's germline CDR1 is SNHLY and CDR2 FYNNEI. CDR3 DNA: TGTGCCAGCAGTGGACAGGGCGGCAATCAGCCCCAGCATTTT. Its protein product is CASSGQGGNQPQHF.

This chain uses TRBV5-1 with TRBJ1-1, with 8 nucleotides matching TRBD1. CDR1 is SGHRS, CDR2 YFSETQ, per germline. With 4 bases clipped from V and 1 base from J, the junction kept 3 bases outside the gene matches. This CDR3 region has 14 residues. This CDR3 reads CASSPGQANTEAFF. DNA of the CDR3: TGCGCCAGCAGCCCGGGACAGGCGAACACTGAAGCTTTCTTT.

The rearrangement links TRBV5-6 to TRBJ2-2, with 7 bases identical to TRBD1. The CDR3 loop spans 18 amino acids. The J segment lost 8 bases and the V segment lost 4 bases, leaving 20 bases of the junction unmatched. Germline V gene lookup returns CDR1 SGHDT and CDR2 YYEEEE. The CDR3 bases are TGTGCCAGCAGCCCTAGAGTACAATACAGGGGTAGCTTTGGGGAGCTGTTTTTT. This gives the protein CASSPRVQYRGSFGELFF.

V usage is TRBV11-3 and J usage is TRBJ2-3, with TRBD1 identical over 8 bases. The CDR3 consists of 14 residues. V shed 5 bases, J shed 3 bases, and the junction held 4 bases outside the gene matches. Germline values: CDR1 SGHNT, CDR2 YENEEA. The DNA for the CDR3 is TGTGCCAGCAGCCCACGGACAGGGACAGATACGCAGTATTTT. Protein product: CASSPRTGTDTQYF. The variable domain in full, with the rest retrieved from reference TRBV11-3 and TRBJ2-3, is EAGVVQSPRYKIIEKKQPVAFWCNPISGHNTLYWYLQNLGQGPELLIRYENEEAVDDSQLPKDRFSAERLKGVDSTLKIQPAELGDSAVYLCASSPRTGTDTQYFGPGTRLTVL.

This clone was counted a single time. The CDR3 DNA reads as TGTGCCAGTAGGACAGGGGGCTTAGATACGCAGTATTTT. Residues: CASRTGGLDTQYF. This chain joins TRBV19 and TRBJ2-3; 10 nucleotides align to TRBD1. J lost 5 bases, V lost 6 bases, and 2 bases had no gene match. Germline V gives CDR1 LNHDA, CDR2 SQIVND (reference sequence). This CDR3 comprises 13 residues. Using reference TRBV19 and TRBJ2-3 for the parts outside the CDR3, the full variable domain is DGGITQSPKYLFRKEGQNVTLSCEQNLNHDAMYWYRQDPGQGLRLIYYSQIVNDFQKGDIAEGYSVSREKKESFPLTVTSAQKNPTAFYLCASRTGGLDTQYFGPGTRLTVL.

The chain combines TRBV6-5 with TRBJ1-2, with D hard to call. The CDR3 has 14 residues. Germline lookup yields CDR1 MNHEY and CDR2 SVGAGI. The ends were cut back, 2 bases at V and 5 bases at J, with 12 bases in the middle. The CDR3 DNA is TGTGCCAGCAGTTACACGCAACGAGGGTATGGCTACACCTTC. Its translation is CASSYTQRGYGYTF.

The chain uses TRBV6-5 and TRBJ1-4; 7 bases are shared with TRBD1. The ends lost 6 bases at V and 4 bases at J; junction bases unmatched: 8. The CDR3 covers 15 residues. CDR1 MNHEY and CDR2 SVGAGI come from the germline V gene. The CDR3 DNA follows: TGTGCCAGCAGAAGGGACAGTGGAAATAATGAAAAACTGTTTTTT. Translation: CASRRDSGNNEKLFF.

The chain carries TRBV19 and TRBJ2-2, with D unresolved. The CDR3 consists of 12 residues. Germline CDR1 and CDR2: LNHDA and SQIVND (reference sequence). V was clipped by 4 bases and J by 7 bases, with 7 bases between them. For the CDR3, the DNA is TGTGCCAGTAGTAGAGATCACGGGGAGCTGTTTTTT. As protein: CASSRDHGELFF. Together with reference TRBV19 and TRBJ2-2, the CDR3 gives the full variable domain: DGGITQSPKYLFRKEGQNVTLSCEQNLNHDAMYWYRQDPGQGLRLIYYSQIVNDFQKGDIAEGYSVSREKKESFPLTVTSAQKNPTAFYLCASSRDHGELFFGEGSRLTVL.

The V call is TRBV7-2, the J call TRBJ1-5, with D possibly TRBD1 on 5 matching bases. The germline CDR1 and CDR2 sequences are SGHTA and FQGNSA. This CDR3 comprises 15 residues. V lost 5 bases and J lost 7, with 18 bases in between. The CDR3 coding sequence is TGTGCCAGCAGCCCCCGATCCCGGGGGTTGCAGCCCCAGCATTTT. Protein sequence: CASSPRSRGLQPQHF.